This T cell receptor (beta chain) was captured in a study of blood T cell repertoires in COVID-19. This CDR3 has 13 amino acids. The V gene lost 8 bases and the J gene lost 6 bases, with 16 bases spanning the gap. CDR1 and CDR2 (germline): SEHNR, FQNEAQ (reference sequence). This clone was detected once. TCRdb's table, derived via immunoSEQ multiplex PCR, lists solely in-frame clones and lacks some. The sample has 100,000 or so clones, over 80% seen once. This chain connects TRBV7-9 to TRBJ1-2; D remains ambiguous. The material sequenced was peripheral blood. This TCR was recovered from a woman aged 45 to 65 in a cohort sampled during active COVID-19. CDR3 DNA: TGTGCCAGCGGGATCCGGGCCGGGGATGGCTACACCTTC. Its translation is CASGIRAGDGYTF.